The text below deals with one TCR beta chain. The antigen remains undetermined. Trimming removed 5 bases from V and 2 bases from J, with 10 bases in between. This CDR3 spans 14 amino acids. Germline CDR1 reads DFQATT; CDR2 reads SNEGSKA (reference sequence). TCR alpha and beta CDR3 regions were amplified from RNA using iRepertoire nested multiplex PCR. TCRdb re-analysed the multiplex PCR reads in MiXCR, keeping a single row per CDR3 protein. This sample yields fewer than 500,000 distinct CDR3 sequences, of which 41% are seen a single time; around 11% belongs to the top ten. The data are from a study of glioma-infiltrating T cells. The study, taken as a whole, reports: CDR3 overlap between tissue and blood was very small. Shared blood CDR3 signature motifs marked patients with low tissue-blood divergence.

The sequence came from a human donor with low-grade glioma or glioblastoma, undergoing nonglioma brain surgery, or in good health (not recorded which). Sample: glioma tissue, nonneoplastic brain tissue, or PBMCs (not recorded which). The genes are TRBV20-1 and TRBJ2-6, with a possible D match to TRBD1 (6 bases). The chain's CDR3 is CSAHRETGANVLTF. DNA of the CDR3: TGCAGTGCTCACAGGGAGACTGGGGCCAACGTCCTGACTTTC.